A selection of T cell receptor beta chains follows, all from one sample in a study of blood T cell repertoires in COVID-19. Data came from immunoSEQ multiplex PCR; TCRdb stores just in-frame clones and leaves some out. In the table there are roughly 240,000 clones, approximately 82% of which are singletons. The sequencing sample was made of peripheral blood. Receptors were obtained from a woman older than 75 with acute or convalescent COVID-19. The CDR3 runs from the conserved cysteine through the conserved F or W. Each record gives: V gene, J gene, clone size, D gene, CDR3 protein, CDR3 DNA. The D gene is left open where the match is weak. Expanded clones are given a class, and other clones once, few, many or no size at all.

v_gene: TRBV19; j_gene: TRBJ2-3; abundance: NA; d_gene: TRBD2; CDR3aa: CASTLGGPAVDTQYF; CDR3nt: TGTGCCAGTACCCTGGGAGGGCCGGCAGTGGATACGCAGTATTTT
v_gene: TRBV5-1; j_gene: TRBJ1-1; abundance: NA; d_gene: TRBD1; CDR3aa: CASARGLVFTEAFF; CDR3nt: TGCGCCAGCGCGAGGGGGCTAGTCTTCACTGAAGCTTTCTTT
v_gene: TRBV5-4; j_gene: TRBJ2-5; abundance: NA; d_gene: TRBD2; CDR3aa: CASSATGLAGLWTQYF; CDR3nt: TGTGCCAGCAGCGCAACGGGACTAGCGGGCCTTTGGACCCAGTACTTC
v_gene: TRBV6-2/TRBV6-3; j_gene: TRBJ1-2; abundance: few; d_gene: NA; CDR3aa: CASSPTGNYGYTF; CDR3nt: TGTGCCAGCAGTCCCACAGGAAACTATGGCTACACCTTC
v_gene: TRBV11-3; j_gene: TRBJ2-1; abundance: few; d_gene: NA; CDR3aa: CASSLGSNEQFF; CDR3nt: TGTGCCAGCAGCTTAGGTAGCAATGAGCAGTTCTTC
v_gene: TRBV6-1; j_gene: TRBJ1-3; abundance: NA; d_gene: NA; CDR3aa: CASSELRLTLDGTIYF; CDR3nt: TGTGCCAGCAGTGAACTACGGCTCACCCTAGACGGCACCATATATTTT
v_gene: TRBV19; j_gene: TRBJ1-6; abundance: NA; d_gene: TRBD1; CDR3aa: CASLAGQTNSPLHF; CDR3nt: TGTGCCAGTCTCGCGGGACAGACTAATTCACCCCTCCACTTT
v_gene: TRBV3-1/TRBV3-2; j_gene: TRBJ1-3; abundance: NA; d_gene: NA; CDR3aa: CASSHNSGNTIYF; CDR3nt: TGTGCCAGCAGCCACAACTCTGGAAACACCATATATTTT
v_gene: TRBV6-2/TRBV6-3; j_gene: TRBJ2-5; abundance: NA; d_gene: TRBD1; CDR3aa: CASSNSRGSQETQYF; CDR3nt: TGTGCCAGCAGTAACTCCAGGGGGAGCCAAGAGACCCAGTACTTC
v_gene: TRBV19; j_gene: TRBJ2-7; abundance: NA; d_gene: TRBD2; CDR3aa: CASSETSGRSYEQYF; CDR3nt: TGTGCCAGTAGTGAAACTAGCGGGAGATCCTACGAGCAGTACTTC
v_gene: TRBV6-2/TRBV6-3; j_gene: TRBJ2-7; abundance: NA; d_gene: NA; CDR3aa: CASSILYEQYF; CDR3nt: TGTGCCAGCAGCATCTTGTACGAGCAGTACTTC
v_gene: TRBV15; j_gene: TRBJ2-5; abundance: NA; d_gene: NA; CDR3aa: CATSLGQLVGQETQYF; CDR3nt: TGTGCCACCAGCCTTGGACAGTTAGTGGGGCAAGAGACCCAGTACTTC
v_gene: TRBV2; j_gene: TRBJ2-7; abundance: few; d_gene: TRBD1; CDR3aa: CASSEWDRGSYEQYF; CDR3nt: TGTGCCAGCAGTGAATGGGACAGGGGCTCCTACGAGCAGTACTTC
v_gene: TRBV5-1; j_gene: TRBJ1-4; abundance: NA; d_gene: NA; CDR3aa: CASSLGGSEKLFF; CDR3nt: TGCGCCAGCAGCTTGGGAGGGTCTGAAAAACTGTTTTTT
v_gene: TRBV9; j_gene: TRBJ1-3; abundance: NA; d_gene: NA; CDR3aa: CASSGTVTGNTIYF; CDR3nt: TGTGCCAGCAGCGGCACAGTAACTGGAAACACCATATATTTT
v_gene: TRBV19; j_gene: TRBJ1-2; abundance: NA; d_gene: NA; CDR3aa: CASSRQVIYGYTF; CDR3nt: TGTGCCAGTAGTAGACAGGTGATCTATGGCTACACCTTC
v_gene: TRBV4-3; j_gene: TRBJ2-7; abundance: NA; d_gene: TRBD1; CDR3aa: CASSQATTGLRDEQYF; CDR3nt: TGCGCCAGCAGCCAAGCCACGACAGGGTTGCGCGACGAGCAGTACTTC
v_gene: TRBV4-1; j_gene: TRBJ2-1; abundance: few; d_gene: NA; CDR3aa: CASSQDKTGYNEQFF; CDR3nt: TGCGCCAGCAGCCAAGATAAAACAGGCTACAATGAGCAGTTCTTC
v_gene: TRBV5-4; j_gene: TRBJ2-7; abundance: NA; d_gene: TRBD2; CDR3aa: CASSFGLAGLSYEQYF; CDR3nt: TGTGCCAGCAGCTTCGGACTAGCGGGGTTATCCTACGAGCAGTACTTC
v_gene: TRBV12-2; j_gene: TRBJ1-1; abundance: NA; d_gene: NA; CDR3aa: CASPLTGATFFF; CDR3nt: TGTGCAAGTCCCCTGACAGGGGCGACCTTTTTCTTT
v_gene: TRBV27; j_gene: TRBJ1-5; abundance: once; d_gene: TRBD1; CDR3aa: CASSYGTGTGIPNQPQHF; CDR3nt: TGTGCCAGCAGTTATGGGACAGGGACAGGGATTCCGAATCAGCCCCAGCATTTT
v_gene: TRBV9; j_gene: TRBJ2-3; abundance: NA; d_gene: TRBD2; CDR3aa: CASTELADDTDTQYF; CDR3nt: TGTGCCAGCACCGAACTAGCGGACGACACAGATACGCAGTATTTT
v_gene: TRBV7-2; j_gene: TRBJ1-4; abundance: NA; d_gene: NA; CDR3aa: CASSPQRGEKLFF; CDR3nt: TGTGCCAGCAGTCCTCAGCGCGGTGAAAAACTGTTTTTT
v_gene: TRBV2; j_gene: TRBJ2-7; abundance: NA; d_gene: TRBD2; CDR3aa: CASISSGIYEQYF; CDR3nt: TGTGCCAGCATCTCTAGCGGGATCTACGAGCAGTACTTC
v_gene: TRBV20-1; j_gene: TRBJ1-1; abundance: few; d_gene: NA; CDR3aa: CSAYKNTEAFF; CDR3nt: TGCAGTGCCTATAAGAACACTGAAGCTTTCTTT
v_gene: TRBV7-9; j_gene: TRBJ1-1; abundance: NA; d_gene: TRBD1; CDR3aa: CASSLGRDRGRTFF; CDR3nt: TGTGCCAGCAGCTTAGGCCGGGACAGGGGGCGGACTTTCTTT
v_gene: TRBV20-1; j_gene: TRBJ1-1; abundance: few; d_gene: NA; CDR3aa: CSAYTSAEAFF; CDR3nt: TGCAGTGCTTATACCTCAGCTGAAGCTTTCTTT
v_gene: TRBV10-3; j_gene: TRBJ2-2; abundance: NA; d_gene: TRBD2; CDR3aa: CAISDPGTSGYTGELFF; CDR3nt: TGTGCCATCAGTGATCCCGGGACTAGCGGCTATACCGGGGAGCTGTTTTTT
v_gene: TRBV19; j_gene: TRBJ2-7; abundance: NA; d_gene: TRBD2; CDR3aa: CASSPGGGAFREQYF; CDR3nt: TGTGCCAGTAGCCCAGGCGGGGGGGCCTTTCGCGAGCAGTACTTC